This note documents a single TCR beta chain sequence. There is no known antigen for this receptor. No base-level quality is on record; no much larger clone is a single base apart. This specimen belongs to a study of T cell responses to AZD1222 COVID-19 vaccine (dated by TCRdb to about 2021). About the study as a whole: TCR sequencing was performed for 230 to 250 trial participants, of whom roughly 200 were given two doses of AZD1222 and approximately 25 were given two doses of MenACWY control vaccine. Enrollment into the trials was organized by age into subgroups of 18-55, 56-69 and 70-plus years, and those subgroups contained roughly 150, 30 and 60 TCR-sequenced participants, respectively. General conclusions and limits of the study: Most participants were white British and females outnumbered males, and the authors suggested that clonal diversity may have been underestimated. The 56-69-year group was small, and its depth increase did not reach significance, likely because of low power. Reportedly, almost half of the unique spike-specific TCRs recognized epitopes lying outside the regions that are mutated in the B.1.351 and B.1.1.7 variants. No day 14 peak-response samples were available, so repertoires were characterized only after the peak T cell response. Conclusions about previously exposed vaccinees are limited, since just a handful of AZD1222 recipients were seropositive for SARS-CoV-2 at baseline. Spike-specific TCR breadth and depth rose significantly after two AZD1222 doses compared with day 0 and with MenACWY recipients. CD4 TCRs associated with the vaccine covered the entire spike protein, and the dominant responses were in regions 160-218 and 743-854.

The CDR3 regions of human TCRbeta chains were subjected to immunosequencing. From the authors' description of their analysis: Repertoire TCRs were matched against a reference library of SARS-CoV-2-specific TCRs generated with the MIRA antigen-specificity platform. Breadth was defined as the fraction of unique TCRs that were SARS-CoV-2-associated. Depth was defined as the fraction of total T cells that were SARS-CoV-2-associated. Using the MIRA data, each spike-specific TCR was assigned both to the spike region to which the TCR was reactive and to a CD4 or CD8 class. Log10-transformed breadth and depth values were compared by one-way ANOVA with Sidak's multiple comparisons tests. Imported from immuneACCESS, the table was reduced by TCRdb to in-frame sequences with V and J called. These copies leave out some clones; in studies compared against another copy, an unresolved V gene accounts for under half, and the cause of the remainder is not known. The V and J calls and clone size were taken over from that table, and D and trimming were inferred from the DNA. This sample gives approximately 170,000 clones in total; about 91% of them show up just once. The leading ten clones occupy approximately 10% of the sample.

V and J are trimmed by 2 bases and 6 bases, and the gene matches miss 4 bases of the junction. The CDR3 numbers 13 residues from cysteine through phenylalanine. Only the CDR3 portion is preserved as DNA: 39 bases, with reading frame beginning at the first base. The germline V gene yields MNHNS for CDR1 and SASEGT for CDR2. The sample's time point, from its label and the paper: about 28 days (+/-7) after the second vaccine dose. AZD1222 recipients with second doses at about 4 weeks or about 12 weeks were pooled, because spike-specific TCR depth and breadth did not differ between schedules. Samples from vaccinated people were obtained from the UK trials COV001 and COV002, which included a single-blind randomized controlled phase 2/3 trial of AZD1222 (ChAdOx1 nCoV-19) in healthy adults. Trial participant PBMC samples were collected at day 0 and day 28 after the second dose for TCRbeta chain sequencing.

The receptor was derived from an adult who received the AZD1222 COVID-19 vaccine. The rearranged segments are TRBV6-1 and TRBJ2-7; 7 middle bases align to TRBD2. The source was peripheral blood, collected 28 days after the second AZD1222 dose. The nucleotide sequence is TGTGCCAGCAGTGAACCACGGACTAGCGAGCAGTACTTC. Its coded protein is CASSEPRTSEQYF.